The 17 T cell receptor beta chains reported below all come from one sample, sequenced in a study of blood T cell repertoires in COVID-19. Repertoires were generated with immunoSEQ multiplex PCR, while TCRdb's copy carries only in-frame clones and drops some. Of around 90,000 clones in the sample, roughly 90% are singletons; the top ten hold roughly 15%. Sequencing input: peripheral blood. These receptors all stem from a male donor with acute or convalescent COVID-19.

This clone was observed a few times. The chain carries TRBV21-1 and TRBJ1-5. TRBV21-1 is marked as a pseudogene. The CDR3 totals 16 residues. The CDR3 region has the DNA TGTGCCAGCAGCAAAATGCTAGCCCGGAGCAATCAGCCCCAGCATTTT. Amino acids: CASSKMLARSNQPQHF.

V usage is TRBV18 and J usage is TRBJ1-6, with D uncertain. Germline lookup yields CDR1 KGHSH and CDR2 LQKENI. V dropped 3 bases and J dropped 7 bases, with 13 bases sitting between them. The CDR3 is made up of 15 amino acids. In DNA, the CDR3 is TGTGCCAGCTCACCGAGAGGGTCAGACAATTCACCCCTCCACTTT. Encoded protein: CASSPRGSDNSPLHF. The full variable domain, its missing parts supplied by reference TRBV18 and TRBJ1-6, is NAGVMQNPRHLVRRRGQEARLRCSPMKGHSHVYWYRQLPEEGLKFMVYLQKENIIDESGMPKERFSAEFPKEGPSILRIQQVVRGDSAAYFCASSPRGSDNSPLHFGNGTRLTVT.

This clone is a singleton in its sample. The V gene is TRBV5-4, the J gene TRBJ1-3; 7 positions agree with TRBD1. Unmatched junction bases numbered 2, after V lost 0 bases and J lost 5 bases. Germline CDR1 SGHNT, CDR2 YYREEE (reference sequence). The CDR3 totals 14 residues. In DNA, the CDR3 is TGTGCCAGCAGCTTGGAGGGACAGCGAAACACCATATATTTT. Its protein is CASSLEGQRNTIYF. Full variable domain (outside the CDR3, taken from reference TRBV5-4 and TRBJ1-3): ETGVTQSPTHLIKTRGQQVTLRCSSQSGHNTVSWYQQALGQGPQFIFQYYREEENGRGNFPPRFSGLQFPNYSSELNVNALELDDSALYLCASSLEGQRNTIYFGEGSWLTVV.

V gene TRBV30 combines with J gene TRBJ2-7; D is unresolved. The CDR3 spans 12 residues. The germline V gene has CDR1 GTSNPN and CDR2 SVGIG (reference sequence). The V and J ends lost 2 bases and 3 bases respectively, with 8 bases between them. This chain's CDR3 is CAWSSYNYEQYF. The CDR3 bases are TGTGCCTGGAGTAGTTACAACTACGAGCAGTACTTC.

This chain joins TRBV5-1 and TRBJ2-3; 8 bases agree with TRBD1. Germline trimming cut 4 bases from V and 2 bases from J; bases unmatched to any gene: 6. The germline V gene encodes CDR1 SGHRS and CDR2 YFSETQ. The CDR3 loop spans 15 amino acids. CDR3 coding DNA: TGCGCCAGCAGCCAGACAGGGGTCCTCACAGATACGCAGTATTTT. It encodes CASSQTGVLTDTQYF.

In its sample, this clone was seen a few times. Within the sample, other DNA sequences also encode this same CDR3. The chain couples TRBV19 to TRBJ2-1; 12 bases line up with TRBD2. CDR3 length equals 16 residues. V shed 3 bases and J 4 bases; nucleotides not matched to a gene: 4. Germline V gene sequence: CDR1 LNHDA, CDR2 SQIVND (reference sequence). The CDR3 nucleotides read TGTGCCAGTAGTATCCTAGCGGGGGGGCTTTACAATGAGCAGTTCTTC. Protein: CASSILAGGLYNEQFF.

This chain joins TRBV5-1 and TRBJ1-1; perhaps TRBD1 as D (5 bases). The CDR3 runs to 15 residues. Trimming pared 2 bases from V and 4 bases from J, leaving 15 bases between. Germline CDR1 and CDR2: SGHRS and YFSETQ. Here the CDR3 reads CASSFLQAGGTEAFF. The CDR3 bases are TGCGCCAGCAGCTTCTTACAGGCGGGGGGCACTGAAGCTTTCTTT. Full variable domain (rest looked up from reference TRBV5-1 and TRBJ1-1): KAGVTQTPRYLIKTRGQQVTLSCSPISGHRSVSWYQQTPGQGLQFLFEYFSETQRNKGNFPGRFSGRQFSNSRSEMNVSTLELGDSALYLCASSFLQAGGTEAFFGQGTRLTVV.

CDR3 sequence: CASSILQGNTIYF. The DNA for the CDR3 is TGTGCCAGTAGTATACTACAGGGAAACACCATATATTTT. The rearrangement uses TRBV19 and TRBJ1-3; no definite D call. The V gene's germline CDR1 is LNHDA and CDR2 SQIVND (reference sequence). CDR3 size: 13 residues. V dropped 2 bases and J dropped 4 bases, with 6 bases sitting between them.

This chain uses TRBV3-1 (or the pseudogene TRBV3-2) with TRBJ1-6; maybe TRBD1 (5 bases). Germline V gene lookup returns CDR1 LGHDT and CDR2 YNNKEL (reference sequence). Trimming pared 4 bases from V and 7 bases from J, leaving 11 bases between. This CDR3 has 14 amino acids. This CDR3 is CASSPGHRNSPLHF. In DNA, the CDR3 is TGTGCCAGCAGCCCTGGACATCGGAATTCACCCCTCCACTTT.

This sequence joins TRBV15 and TRBJ1-6; 8 bases map to TRBD1. The V and J ends lost 9 bases and 12 bases, in that order; junction bases with no gene match: 13. Germline CDR1 reads LNHNV; CDR2 reads YYDKDF (reference sequence). This CDR3 spans 14 amino acids. CDR3 sequence reads: CATNLDRGEGPLHF. The CDR3 nucleotides read TGTGCCACAAATCTAGACAGGGGCGAAGGACCCCTCCACTTT. The entire variable domain, with the rest obtained from reference TRBV15 and TRBJ1-6, is as follows: DAMVIQNPRYQVTQFGKPVTLSCSQTLNHNVMYWYQQKSSQAPKLLFHYYDKDFNNEADTPDNFQSRRPNTSFCFLDIRSPGLGDTAMYLCATNLDRGEGPLHFGNGTRLTVT.

The rearrangement uses TRBV19 and TRBJ2-2; D perhaps matches TRBD2 (6 bases). This CDR3 has 14 amino acids. From germline, CDR1 is LNHDA and CDR2 SQIVND (reference sequence). V was trimmed by 5 bases and J by 7 bases, leaving 14 bases between them. The chain's CDR3 is CASSGLGGIGELFF. CDR3 sequence (DNA): TGTGCCAGTAGTGGATTGGGGGGAATCGGGGAGCTGTTTTTT. The variable domain in full, with the rest retrieved from reference TRBV19 and TRBJ2-2, is DGGITQSPKYLFRKEGQNVTLSCEQNLNHDAMYWYRQDPGQGLRLIYYSQIVNDFQKGDIAEGYSVSREKKESFPLTVTSAQKNPTAFYLCASSGLGGIGELFFGEGSRLTVL.

The chain links TRBV18 to TRBJ2-3; the D is unclear. Germline CDR1 reads KGHSH; CDR2 reads LQKENI. The CDR3 extends over 13 amino acids. V was trimmed by 0 bases and J by 5 bases, leaving 6 bases between them. The CDR3 nucleotides are TGTGCCAGCTCACCACCTAGTCTAGATACGCAGTATTTT. Its translation is CASSPPSLDTQYF. The full variable domain, with the rest looked up from reference TRBV18 and TRBJ2-3, is NAGVMQNPRHLVRRRGQEARLRCSPMKGHSHVYWYRQLPEEGLKFMVYLQKENIIDESGMPKERFSAEFPKEGPSILRIQQVVRGDSAAYFCASSPPSLDTQYFGPGTRLTVL.

The chain uses TRBV28 and TRBJ1-5, with 8 bases matching TRBD1. This CDR3 has 15 amino acids. Looked up from germline, CDR1 is MDHEN and CDR2 is SYDVKM. After removal of 5 bases from V and 7 bases from J, the junction contained 10 bases not matched to a gene. CDR3 region: CASSGAQGAGQPQHF. The DNA for the CDR3 is TGTGCCAGCAGTGGGGCTCAGGGGGCTGGGCAGCCCCAGCATTTT.

V and J are TRBV7-2 and TRBJ2-5, with TRBD1 identical over 10 bases. Germline-derived CDR1 and CDR2 are SGHTA and FQGNSA. The CDR3 has 14 amino acids. Germline trimming cut 5 bases from V and 5 bases from J; bases unmatched to any gene: 5. CDR3 coding DNA: TGTGCCAGCAGCCCGACAGGGGGCGCGGAGACCCAGTACTTC. Amino acids: CASSPTGGAETQYF.

This clone was observed a handful of times. V usage is TRBV19 and J usage is TRBJ2-4, with a weak D call TRBD1 (6 bases). The CDR3 has 15 residues. The germline gives CDR1 LNHDA, CDR2 SQIVND (reference sequence). The V gene lost 9 bases and the J gene lost 6 bases, with 21 bases spanning the gap. The CDR3 sequence is CARIGCFTGSNIQYF. DNA for the CDR3: TGTGCCAGAATAGGGTGCTTTACAGGGTCAAACATTCAGTACTTC.

The V and J genes are TRBV3-1 (or the pseudogene TRBV3-2) and TRBJ1-1; D might be TRBD1 (6 bases). Germline assignment: CDR1 LGHDT and CDR2 YNNKEL (reference sequence). The V end lost 3 bases, the J end lost 1 base, and 9 bases lay between the germline ends. The CDR3 covers 14 residues. CDR3 bases: TGTGCCAGCAGCCACGCGGACAGGAACACTGAAGCTTTCTTT. This translates into CASSHADRNTEAFF.

The chain carries TRBV6-5 and TRBJ1-6; 7 bases agree with TRBD1. In germline, CDR1 is MNHEY, CDR2 SVGAGI. With 2 bases clipped from V and 7 bases from J, the junction kept 5 bases outside the gene matches. The CDR3 covers 15 residues. The CDR3 reads CASSYQGVGNSPLHF. DNA of the CDR3: TGTGCCAGCAGTTACCAGGGGGTAGGGAATTCACCCCTCCACTTT.